Listed here are 31 T cell receptor beta chains from one sample, sequenced in a study of T-cell reconstitution after alpha-beta-depleted transplantation in children. The authors prepared the TCRbeta library with unique molecular identifiers. TCRdb reprocessed the PCR reads via MiXCR and lists one record per CDR3 protein. The data show approximately 980,000 distinct CDR3 sequences, about 29% seen once. Sequenced material: PBMCs, mostly from graft donor cells, taken 360 days after TCRalphabeta/CD19-depleted stem cell transplant. These receptors were collected from a boy younger than two who had a stem cell transplant for SCID, so the T cells may come from the graft donor.

This chain connects TRBV12-3 or TRBV12-4 to TRBJ2-1; 14 bases match TRBD2. Trimming removed 4 bases from V and 6 bases from J; junction bases left unmatched: 5. The CDR3 has 16 amino acids. The CDR3 DNA reads as TGTGCCAGCAGTTCCCGGACTAGCGGGGGGACCAATGAGCAGTTCTTC. Amino acids: CASSSRTSGGTNEQFF.

This clonotype was recorded at least ten times. Here the CDR3 reads CASSLVVETQYF. DNA of the CDR3: TGTGCCAGCAGTTTGGTCGTAGAGACCCAGTACTTC. The rearrangement links TRBV12-3 or TRBV12-4 to TRBJ2-5; D uncertain. The CDR3 runs 12 residues. Trimming left V 3 bases short and J 4 bases short, with 6 bases between.

This clonotype has a count of ten or more. This chain connects TRBV29-1 to TRBJ2-1; D not certain. Per the germline V gene, CDR1 is SQVTM and CDR2 is ANQGSEA. This CDR3 is built from 12 residues. Trimming removed 7 bases from V and 4 bases from J, with 11 bases in between. The CDR3 bases are TGCAGCGGTGGCCAGGTTTACAATGAGCAGTTCTTC. Protein product: CSGGQVYNEQFF.

The CDR3 coding sequence is TGTGCCAGCAGCCAAGATAGGTGGAACACCGGGGAGCTGTTTTTT. Its translation: CASSQDRWNTGELFF. The V and J genes are TRBV3-1 and TRBJ2-2; unclear D gene. Per germline, CDR1 LGHDT and CDR2 YNNKEL (reference sequence). Trimming took off 0 bases at V and 1 base at J, with 6 bases between the two ends. There are 15 residues in the CDR3.

The chain is built from TRBV6-5 and TRBJ1-2; possibly TRBD1 for D (5 bases). The CDR3 extends over 15 amino acids. Germline CDR1 MNHEY, CDR2 SVGAGI. Deletions cut 0 bases from V and 6 bases from J, with 14 bases between. The CDR3 spells CASSYSSGQAHGYTF. The CDR3 region has the DNA TGTGCCAGCAGTTACTCGTCAGGGCAGGCCCATGGCTACACCTTC.

This clonotype was observed a handful of times. This chain joins TRBV5-1 and TRBJ2-1, with D uncertain. CDR1 and CDR2 from the germline V gene are SGHRS and YFSETQ. V gave up 4 bases and J gave up 5 bases, with 10 bases separating them. The CDR3 is made up of 13 amino acids. The CDR3 reads CASSLQTDNEQFF. In DNA form, the CDR3 reads TGCGCCAGCAGCCTCCAGACCGACAATGAGCAGTTCTTC.

This clonotype has more than one count but fewer than ten. The gene calls are TRBV5-1 and TRBJ2-1; no clear D gene. The CDR3 has 16 amino acids. V lost 2 bases and J lost 0, with 12 bases in between. Germline V gene sequence: CDR1 SGHRS, CDR2 YFSETQ. The CDR3 spells CASSLSTGYSYNEQFF. The DNA of the CDR3 is TGCGCCAGCAGCTTATCGACCGGGTACTCCTACAATGAGCAGTTCTTC.

This chain connects TRBV29-1 to TRBJ1-2; 10 bases are a match to TRBD1. The germline gives CDR1 SQVTM, CDR2 ANQGSEA. This CDR3 has 16 residues. Unmatched junction bases numbered 11, after V lost 4 bases and J lost 3 bases. Written as DNA, the CDR3 is TGCAGCGTTGTGCGCCTAGGGACAGGGGAGGACTATGGCTACACCTTC. Encoded protein: CSVVRLGTGEDYGYTF.

The CDR3, as DNA: TGTGCCAGCAGCCAAGGTGGACACATCGCCGGGACTAACTATGGCTACACCTTC. The encoded protein is CASSQGGHIAGTNYGYTF. V and J are TRBV3-1 and TRBJ1-2; TRBD1 might be the D (5 bases). The CDR3 sequence is 18 residues long. The V gene lost 1 base and the J gene lost 0 bases, with 18 bases spanning the gap. Germline V gene lookup returns CDR1 LGHDT and CDR2 YNNKEL (reference sequence).

This clonotype was counted between two and nine times. The rearrangement joins TRBV29-1 to TRBJ2-2; a weak D match, TRBD1 (6 bases). The V and J ends lost 4 bases and 3 bases respectively, with 9 bases between them. Germline lookup yields CDR1 SQVTM and CDR2 ANQGSEA. This CDR3 spans 13 amino acids. CDR3 nucleotide sequence: TGCAGCGTTGTCAGGGGCGACACCGGGGAGCTGTTTTTT. It yields the protein CSVVRGDTGELFF.

This clonotype was seen many times. A read error may account for a junction end that differs from germline. This rearrangement joins TRBV12-3 or TRBV12-4 to TRBJ1-3; D unresolved. The CDR3 totals 14 residues. The CDR3 coding sequence is TGTGCCAGCAGCTTAGGCCTCTCTGGAAACACCATATATTTT. It encodes CASSLGLSGNTIYF.

The chain combines TRBV4-2 with TRBJ2-1; D unresolved. V lost 0 bases to trimming and J lost 3 bases, with 12 bases between them. Germline CDR1 reads LGHNA; CDR2 reads YNFKEQ. The CDR3 is 16 amino acids. CDR3 in amino acids: CASSQDEISGYNEQFF. CDR3 DNA sequence: TGTGCCAGCAGCCAAGACGAGATATCCGGCTACAATGAGCAGTTCTTC.

The chain is built from TRBV20-1 and TRBJ1-5; D ambiguous. Germline lookup yields CDR1 DFQATT and CDR2 SNEGSKA (reference sequence). This CDR3 is built from 15 residues. The V end was cut by 3 bases, the J end by 3 bases, with 15 bases between. This CDR3 is CSASPGSIDNQPQHF. In DNA, the CDR3 is TGCAGTGCTAGTCCCGGGTCCATTGACAATCAGCCCCAGCATTTT.

V is TRBV9 and J is TRBJ2-3, with D tentatively TRBD1 (7 bases). Trimming removed 0 bases at V and 10 bases at J, with 18 bases between. The CDR3 has 15 residues. Germline loops: CDR1 SGDLS, CDR2 YYNGEE. CDR3 in DNA: TGTGCCAGCAGCGTAGTGGGTACAGGGGAGGTATCGCAGTATTTT. Residues: CASSVVGTGEVSQYF. The full variable domain, its missing parts supplied by reference TRBV9 and TRBJ2-3, is DSGVTQTPKHLITATGQRVTLRCSPRSGDLSVYWYQQSLDQGLQFLIQYYNGEERAKGNILERFSAQQFPDLHSELNLSSLELGDSALYFCASSVVGTGEVSQYFGPGTRLTVL.

V is TRBV3-1 and J is TRBJ2-2; D is perhaps TRBD1 (6 bases). This CDR3 contains 17 residues. Trimming removed 10 bases from V and 0 bases from J, with 21 bases in between. The germline V gene has CDR1 LGHDT and CDR2 YNNKEL (reference sequence). The CDR3 DNA reads TGTGCCACCACCCAAGAGGTCCGGACAGCGAACACCGGGGAGCTGTTTTTT. Protein sequence: CATTQEVRTANTGELFF.

This clonotype was observed at least ten times. The rearrangement links TRBV5-1 to TRBJ2-1, with a tentative D call TRBD1 (5 bases). Germline V gene data show CDR1 as SGHRS and CDR2 as YFSETQ. There are 16 residues in the CDR3. V was cut by 2 bases and J by 2 bases, with 14 bases left in between. CDR3: CASSFNTGPPYNEQFF. The CDR3 nucleotides are TGCGCCAGCAGCTTCAACACAGGACCACCCTACAATGAGCAGTTCTTC.

The chain links TRBV14 to TRBJ1-4; D is ambiguous. CDR1 is SGHDN and CDR2 is FVKESK in the germline V gene. The CDR3 spans 15 residues. The V end lost 4 bases, the J end lost 0 bases, and 9 bases lay between the germline ends. CDR3 DNA sequence: TGTGCCAGCAGCCGAAACGTTGCAACTAATGAAAAACTGTTTTTT. Translated, it gives CASSRNVATNEKLFF.

This clonotype appeared a few times. The chain uses TRBV5-1 and TRBJ2-1, with TRBD1 matching over 10 bases. Germline assignment: CDR1 SGHRS and CDR2 YFSETQ. V was pared by 2 bases and J by 5 bases, with 10 bases of the junction left unmatched. The CDR3 has 17 residues. The CDR3 bases are TGCGCCAGCAGCTTCCCCCCCGGGACAGGGGTTGACAATGAGCAGTTCTTC. The encoded protein is CASSFPPGTGVDNEQFF.

The J gene is TRBJ2-6, the V gene TRBV10-3; no firm D call. Germline CDR1 ENHRY, CDR2 SYGVKD. The V and J ends lost 0 bases and 2 bases respectively, with 11 bases between them. The CDR3 loop spans 17 amino acids. The CDR3: CAISESKVGAGANVLTF. The CDR3 nucleotides are TGTGCCATCAGTGAGTCGAAGGTTGGGGCTGGGGCCAACGTCCTGACTTTC.

The V gene is TRBV20-1, the J gene TRBJ2-7; tentatively, D is TRBD1 (5 bases). The CDR3 extends over 10 amino acids. From germline, CDR1 is DFQATT and CDR2 SNEGSKA (reference sequence). With 6 bases removed from V and 6 bases from J, the gap between germline ends came to 9 bases. In DNA form, the CDR3 reads TGCAGTGCAGGGGATTTCGAGCAGTACTTC. Its translation: CSAGDFEQYF.

This clonotype was seen a handful of times. This chain connects TRBV4-3 to TRBJ1-5; D perhaps matches TRBD1 (5 bases). CDR1 is LGHNA and CDR2 is YSLEER in the germline V gene. The CDR3 is made up of 16 amino acids. V lost 0 bases and J lost 2, with 11 bases in between. CDR3 in amino acids: CASSQDYGGGNQPQHF. Here the CDR3 DNA reads TGCGCCAGCAGCCAAGATTACGGAGGGGGCAATCAGCCCCAGCATTTT.

This clonotype was counted between two and nine times. The rearrangement uses TRBV27 and TRBJ2-7; D uncertain. The CDR3 is 13 amino acids. With 5 bases removed from V and 6 bases from J, the gap between germline ends came to 14 bases. Germline assignment: CDR1 MNHEY and CDR2 SMNVEV (reference sequence). CDR3 region: CASSRLKGAEQYF. The CDR3 DNA reads TGTGCCAGCAGTCGTCTCAAGGGTGCCGAGCAGTACTTC.

This clonotype was counted between two and nine times. V gene TRBV20-1 combines with J gene TRBJ2-1, with 12 nucleotides matching TRBD1. Germline CDR1 and CDR2: DFQATT and SNEGSKA (reference sequence). Trimming at V came to 6 bases and at J to 6 bases, leaving 9 bases not matched to a gene. The CDR3 runs 15 residues. The DNA for the CDR3 is TGCAGTGCAAGGGGGGGGACAGGGGGCTTCAATGAGCAGTTCTTC. This translates into CSARGGTGGFNEQFF.

Only one count was recorded for this clonotype. The CDR3 nucleotides are TGCGCCAGCAGCCCAGCCACGGAGGATGAAAAACTGTTTTTT. It specifies CASSPATEDEKLFF. The rearrangement links TRBV4-1 to TRBJ1-4; the D is unclear. V dropped 4 bases and J dropped 6 bases, with 12 bases sitting between them. Germline V gene sequence: CDR1 MGHRA, CDR2 YSYEKL. The CDR3 is 14 amino acids.

This clonotype was counted only a few times. The rearrangement joins TRBV12-3 or TRBV12-4 to TRBJ2-3, with 9 bases matching TRBD1. V lost 4 bases and J lost 4; bases outside the gene matches: 9. The CDR3 contains 16 residues. The CDR3 loop is CASSSFGTGRPDTQYF. In DNA, the CDR3 is TGTGCCAGCAGTTCCTTCGGGACAGGGAGGCCAGATACGCAGTATTTT.

This clonotype was found a few times. The rearrangement joins TRBV20-1 to TRBJ2-3; 10 positions match TRBD2. Germline CDR1 and CDR2: DFQATT and SNEGSKA (reference sequence). The CDR3 runs to 17 residues. The J segment lost 4 bases and the V segment lost 5 bases, leaving 15 bases of the junction unmatched. The chain's CDR3 is CSARASGGASPADTQYF. Here the CDR3 DNA reads TGCAGTGCTCGGGCAAGCGGGGGGGCCTCTCCCGCAGATACGCAGTATTTT.

V and J are TRBV7-9 and TRBJ2-5; TRBD1 agrees at 7 bases. Germline values: CDR1 SEHNR, CDR2 FQNEAQ (reference sequence). J was trimmed by 1 base and V by 4 bases; bases with no gene match: 6. The CDR3 runs 15 residues. CDR3 coding DNA: TGTGCCAGCAGCTCCGGGCAGGGGGTCCAAGAGACCCAGTACTTC. Residues: CASSSGQGVQETQYF.

This clonotype was counted once. CDR3 sequence: CASRMTGPSAFF. Here the CDR3 DNA reads TGTGCCAGCAGAATGACAGGGCCGTCAGCTTTCTTT. The genes are TRBV6-1 and TRBJ1-1, with 7 positions matching TRBD1. V lost 6 bases and J lost 10; bases outside the gene matches: 8. This CDR3 has 12 residues. Germline CDR1 is MNHNS and CDR2 is SASEGT.

The CDR3 here is CASSFLRSISGRSEITDTQYF. The CDR3 DNA is TGTGCCAGCAGCTTTTTAAGGTCGATTAGCGGACGGTCCGAGATCACAGATACGCAGTATTTT. This sequence joins TRBV5-6 and TRBJ2-3; possibly TRBD2 for D (6 bases). Trimming took 2 bases from V and 2 from J, leaving 30 bases between them. CDR3 length: 21 residues. Germline V gives CDR1 SGHDT, CDR2 YYEEEE.

This clonotype was counted only a few times. The V and J genes are TRBV6-5 and TRBJ1-2, with 11 bases that match TRBD1. There are 17 residues in the CDR3. Per germline, CDR1 MNHEY and CDR2 SVGAGI. Trimming cost V 2 bases and J 6 bases; bases outside gene matches: 11. DNA of the CDR3: TGTGCCAGCAGTTACGTTCAAAAGGGACAGGGGGTAGATGGCTACACCTTC. It translates to CASSYVQKGQGVDGYTF.

In nucleotides, the CDR3 is TGTGCCACCAGAGGACAGGGTAATTCCTACGAGCAGTACTTC. Protein sequence: CATRGQGNSYEQYF. The rearrangement links TRBV2 to TRBJ2-7; 8 bases align to TRBD1. This CDR3 is 14 amino acids long. CDR1 is SNHLY, CDR2 FYNNEI, per germline. Trimming cost V 10 bases and J 1 base; bases outside gene matches: 9.